The 31 T cell receptor beta chains in this list originate from one sample, sequenced in a study of human T cells and chemical hapten exposure. TCRdb recomputed calls from the RACE reads with MiXCR, one row per CDR3 protein. The table records about 260,000 distinct CDR3 sequences, about 8.6% of them present only once. As for time point: pre-sensitization, week 0. Indicated treatment: therapeutic diphenylcyclopropenone sensitization with weekly scalp DPC. The source material was whole blood, sampled in connection with sensitization to the hapten diphenylcyclopropenone (DPC). These receptors came from a woman aged 35 to 49 with alopecia areata. Some clones in this sample may be carry-over from other donors' samples.

The chain is built from TRBV7-8 and TRBJ2-5; D remains ambiguous. Germline loops: CDR1 SGHVS, CDR2 FQNEAQ. Trimming cost V 6 bases and J 4 bases, with 12 bases left between them. This CDR3 has 13 residues. CDR3 nucleotide sequence: TGTGCCAGCAGGCGGACCAGAGGAGAGACCCAGTACTTC. Its translation is CASRRTRGETQYF. Complete variable domain (other parts from reference TRBV7-8 and TRBJ2-5): GAGVSQSPRYKVAKRGQDVALRCDPISGHVSLFWYQQALGQGPEFLTYFQNEAQLDKSGLPSDRFFAERPEGSVSTLKIQRTQQEDSAVYLCASRRTRGETQYFGPGTRLLVL.

This clonotype showed up just a few times. The chain employs TRBV28 and TRBJ1-1, with a tentative D call TRBD1 (6 bases). Germline V CDR1 and CDR2: MDHEN, SYDVKM. V lost 6 bases and J lost 6, with 17 bases in between. The CDR3 consists of 14 residues. The DNA of the CDR3 is TGTGCCAGCAGACGTGGCCTGGGGGCCGCTGAAGCTTTCTTT. Its translation is CASRRGLGAAEAFF.

The table lists this clonotype with many counts. The chain combines TRBV28 with TRBJ2-7; no reliable D call. Trimming shortened V by 4 bases and J by 3 bases, and 10 bases separated the two germline ends. The CDR3 length is 13 residues. Germline CDR1 MDHEN, CDR2 SYDVKM. The CDR3 reads CASSSSDLYEQYF. CDR3 nucleotides: TGTGCCAGCAGTTCCTCGGACCTCTACGAGCAGTACTTC.

The chain recombines TRBV6-5 with TRBJ2-5; D might be TRBD1 (5 bases). The CDR3 has 13 residues. From germline, CDR1 is MNHEY and CDR2 SVGAGI. V was pared by 7 bases and J by 8 bases, with 17 bases between. The chain's CDR3 is CASTARQGSTQYF. The CDR3 nucleotides are TGTGCCAGCACCGCACGGCAGGGCAGTACCCAGTACTTC.

This clonotype was picked up many times. V is TRBV20-1 and J is TRBJ1-1; D possibly corresponds to TRBD1 (5 bases). Germline-derived CDR1 and CDR2 are DFQATT and SNEGSKA (reference sequence). The V gene lost 3 bases and the J gene lost 1 base, with 15 bases spanning the gap. The CDR3 loop spans 15 amino acids. The CDR3 DNA reads as TGCAGTGCTAGGATCCCAGACAGAAAGAACACTGAAGCTTTCTTT. It yields the protein CSARIPDRKNTEAFF.

This clonotype was seen only a few times. V usage is TRBV6-2 or TRBV6-3 and J usage is TRBJ2-7, with TRBD1 matching over 10 bases. Trimming removed 5 bases from V and 5 bases from J; junction bases left unmatched: 6. The CDR3 spans 14 residues. The germline V gene has CDR1 MNHEY and CDR2 SVGEGT. This chain's CDR3 is CASSTGQGVHEQYF. Here the CDR3 DNA reads TGTGCCAGCAGTACCGGACAGGGGGTACACGAGCAGTACTTC.

This clonotype has a handful of counts. The chain links TRBV12-3 or TRBV12-4 to TRBJ1-4; D is possibly TRBD1 (5 bases). The V end was cut by 3 bases, the J end by 7 bases, with 12 bases between. The CDR3 length is 14 residues. The CDR3: CASSFSGPREKLFF. The CDR3 DNA reads TGTGCCAGCAGTTTTTCGGGACCTCGTGAAAAACTGTTTTTT.

This clonotype was observed a few times. The chain combines TRBV27 with TRBJ2-3; D is undetermined. The germline V and J ends were trimmed by 5 bases and 2 bases, with 14 bases remaining between them. In germline, CDR1 is MNHEY, CDR2 SMNVEV (reference sequence). The CDR3 loop spans 15 amino acids. CDR3 bases: TGTGCCAGCAGTCCCGGAAACAGTCTCACAGATACGCAGTATTTT. It translates to CASSPGNSLTDTQYF.

This clonotype appeared many times. The V call is TRBV7-2, the J call TRBJ2-5; the D gene is possibly TRBD2 (6 bases). This CDR3 has 15 residues. V gave up 3 bases and J gave up 4 bases, with 15 bases separating them. The V gene's germline CDR1 is SGHTA and CDR2 FQGNSA. CDR3 nucleotides: TGTGCCAGCAGCTTCCAACACGGGGGTGGAGAGACCCAGTACTTC. It translates to CASSFQHGGGETQYF.

Only a few counts were recorded for this clonotype. The CDR3 nucleotides are TGCAGCGTTGCCGGAAGCGATGGCTACACCTTC. Translation: CSVAGSDGYTF. The chain joins TRBV29-1 to TRBJ1-2, with unresolved D. The CDR3 spans 11 residues. Between the trimmed V and J ends, which lost 4 bases and 6 bases, there was a span of 9 bases. Germline V gene lookup returns CDR1 SQVTM and CDR2 ANQGSEA. Variable domain in full (rest from reference TRBV29-1 and TRBJ1-2): SAVISQKPSRDICQRGTSLTIQCQVDSQVTMMFWYRQQPGQSLTLIATANQGSEATYESGFVIDKFPISRPNLTFSTLTVSNMSPEDSSIYLCSVAGSDGYTFGSGTRLTVV.

The table lists this clonotype with many counts. V is TRBV7-3 and J is TRBJ2-5, with no clear D. Germline V gives CDR1 SGHTA, CDR2 FQGTGA. The CDR3 runs 13 residues. Trimming shortened V by 1 base and J by 5 bases, and 8 bases separated the two germline ends. CDR3 sequence: CASSLSQMETQYF. CDR3 bases: TGTGCCAGCAGCTTAAGTCAAATGGAGACCCAGTACTTC.

V usage is TRBV9 and J usage is TRBJ2-5; TRBD1 is a possible D gene (5 bases). This CDR3 has 14 amino acids. The V gene lost 0 bases and the J gene lost 1 base, with 7 bases spanning the gap. CDR1 is SGDLS, CDR2 YYNGEE, per germline. The CDR3 reads CASSVGTTQETQYF. CDR3 in DNA: TGTGCCAGCAGCGTAGGGACAACCCAAGAGACCCAGTACTTC.

This clonotype was recorded a few times. The chain employs TRBV7-9 and TRBJ2-4; 11 nucleotides align to TRBD1. Germline CDR1 is SEHNR and CDR2 is FQNEAQ (reference sequence). The V gene end was trimmed by 1 base and the J gene end by 4 bases; junction bases not matched to a gene: 3. This CDR3 spans 16 amino acids. CDR3 nucleotides: TGTGCCAGCAGCTTAGGGACAGGGGGCCCAAAAAACATTCAGTACTTC. Translated, it gives CASSLGTGGPKNIQYF.

This clonotype has a handful of counts. The rearrangement uses TRBV6-5 and TRBJ1-1; 11 bases map to TRBD1. V lost 9 bases, J lost 2 bases, and 8 bases stayed unmatched. CDR3 size: 15 residues. The germline V gene has CDR1 MNHEY and CDR2 SVGAGI. The CDR3 DNA sequence: TGTGCCAGTTATGGACAGGGGGCGGGAAACACTGAAGCTTTCTTT. This encodes CASYGQGAGNTEAFF.

V usage is TRBV4-1 and J usage is TRBJ2-7; the D is unclear. The ends were cut back, 4 bases at V and 5 bases at J, with 15 bases in the middle. The CDR3 extends over 14 amino acids. CDR1 is MGHRA, CDR2 YSYEKL, per germline. The CDR3 reads CASSRNLGVNEQYF. DNA for the CDR3: TGCGCCAGCAGCCGGAACCTCGGAGTGAACGAGCAGTACTTC.

In its sample, this clonotype was seen a few times. The rearrangement joins TRBV6-5 to TRBJ1-4; no definite D call. Germline loops: CDR1 MNHEY, CDR2 SVGAGI. The length of the CDR3 is 13 residues. Trimming shortened V by 10 bases and J by 3 bases, and 12 bases separated the two germline ends. CDR3 sequence: CAISGSSNEKLFF. CDR3 bases: TGTGCCATCTCCGGGTCATCTAATGAAAAACTGTTTTTT.

This clonotype was seen more than once but under ten times. V is TRBV12-5 and J is TRBJ2-7; 7 positions match TRBD1. Trimming cost V 1 base and J 6 bases; bases outside gene matches: 0. This CDR3 region has 12 residues. From germline, CDR1 is LGHNT and CDR2 FRNRAP. CDR3 sequence reads: CASGLDRGEQYF. The CDR3 bases are TGTGCTAGTGGTTTGGACAGGGGCGAGCAGTACTTC.

The table lists this clonotype with many counts. CDR3 amino acids: CATRESGELFF. The CDR3 bases are TGTGCCACCAGAGAGTCCGGGGAGCTGTTTTTT. The chain uses TRBV24-1 and TRBJ2-2; unclear D gene. The CDR3 has 11 residues. The germline gives CDR1 KGHDR, CDR2 SFDVKD. Deletions cut 7 bases from V and 6 bases from J, with 5 bases between.

The chain combines TRBV24-1 with TRBJ1-1; TRBD1 agrees at 8 bases. This CDR3 has 15 residues. V was pared by 3 bases and J by 5 bases, with 7 bases of the junction left unmatched. From germline, CDR1 is KGHDR and CDR2 SFDVKD. CDR3 region: CATSDRQGKGTEAFF. CDR3 nucleotide sequence: TGTGCCACCAGTGATCGACAGGGGAAGGGTACTGAAGCTTTCTTT.

This clonotype came up a few times. This chain uses TRBV28 with TRBJ2-6, with TRBD1 as a possible D gene (5 bases). The CDR3 consists of 16 residues. V lost 3 bases and J lost 0, with 9 bases in between. Germline V lookup: CDR1 MDHEN, CDR2 SYDVKM. DNA of the CDR3: TGTGCCAGCAGTTTTCTAGGGGACTCTGGGGCCAACGTCCTGACTTTC. Translated: CASSFLGDSGANVLTF.

This clonotype was observed at least ten times. This chain joins TRBV29-1 and TRBJ1-2; possible D gene TRBD1, 6 bases. The length of the CDR3 is 14 residues. Trimming shortened V by 6 bases and J by 3 bases, and 17 bases separated the two germline ends. Germline V CDR1 and CDR2: SQVTM, ANQGSEA. The CDR3 here is CSVETGSGYYGYTF. In DNA, the CDR3 is TGCAGCGTCGAAACAGGGAGTGGCTACTATGGCTACACCTTC. Filled out from reference TRBV29-1 and TRBJ1-2, the complete variable domain reads SAVISQKPSRDICQRGTSLTIQCQVDSQVTMMFWYRQQPGQSLTLIATANQGSEATYESGFVIDKFPISRPNLTFSTLTVSNMSPEDSSIYLCSVETGSGYYGYTFGSGTRLTVV.

The table lists this clonotype with many counts. This chain joins TRBV4-1 and TRBJ2-3, with TRBD2 matching over 12 bases. V lost 0 bases to trimming and J lost 2 bases; unmatched junction nucleotides: 6. Germline V gives CDR1 MGHRA, CDR2 YSYEKL. The CDR3 totals 18 residues. The CDR3 region is CASSQDTGTSGSTDTQYF. CDR3 sequence (DNA): TGCGCCAGCAGCCAAGATACGGGGACTAGCGGGTCCACAGATACGCAGTATTTT.

This clonotype was found many times. The rearrangement joins TRBV9 to TRBJ2-7; D uncertain. Trimming left V 0 bases short and J 6 bases short, with 10 bases between. This CDR3 region has 13 residues. Germline V CDR1 and CDR2: SGDLS, YYNGEE. The CDR3 sequence is CASSVAYQSEQYF. The CDR3 DNA follows: TGTGCCAGCAGCGTAGCCTATCAGTCCGAGCAGTACTTC.

The chain is built from TRBV7-9 and TRBJ2-2; 8 nucleotides agree with TRBD1. The length of the CDR3 is 15 residues. Germline V lookup: CDR1 SEHNR, CDR2 FQNEAQ (reference sequence). V trimming: 4 bases; J trimming: 3 bases; junction bases outside the gene matches: 4. Here the CDR3 DNA reads TGTGCCAGCAGCTCGCCGGACAGGGACACCGGGGAGCTGTTTTTT. Protein: CASSSPDRDTGELFF.

V usage is TRBV25-1 and J usage is TRBJ2-6; a possible D gene is TRBD2 (6 bases). Germline V lookup: CDR1 MGHDK, CDR2 SYGVNS. V was shortened by 6 bases and J by 4 bases, with 22 bases between the two germline ends. The CDR3 totals 18 residues. Written as DNA, the CDR3 is TGTGCCAGCAGACACAACAAGGGAGGTTCGGTCGGGGCCAACGTCCTGACTTTC. It translates to CASRHNKGGSVGANVLTF.

This clonotype has a handful of counts. In DNA, the CDR3 is TGTGCCAGCAGTCAAAATCTCAGGGGCGATGGCTACACCTTC. Translation: CASSQNLRGDGYTF. This sequence joins TRBV6-5 and TRBJ1-2; possible D gene TRBD1, 6 bases. Trimming pared 5 bases from V and 6 bases from J, leaving 16 bases between. The CDR3 contains 14 residues. CDR1 MNHEY and CDR2 SVGAGI come from the germline V gene.

This clonotype was seen repeatedly, ten times or more. This chain joins TRBV4-2 and TRBJ2-7; D is uncertain. V gave up 4 bases and J gave up 8 bases, with 12 bases separating them. The germline V gene encodes CDR1 LGHNA and CDR2 YNFKEQ. The CDR3 is 12 amino acids. CDR3 protein: CASSPSLGKQYF. The CDR3 coding sequence is TGTGCCAGCAGCCCGAGCTTGGGAAAGCAGTACTTC.

This clonotype was seen only a few times. The gene calls are TRBV5-1 and TRBJ2-1, with 10 bases matching TRBD1. Trimming at V came to 0 bases and at J to 3 bases, leaving 0 bases not matched to a gene. Germline V gene sequence: CDR1 SGHRS, CDR2 YFSETQ. The CDR3 is 15 residues long. CDR3 protein: CASSLGTGGYNEQFF. CDR3 nucleotide sequence: TGCGCCAGCAGCTTGGGGACAGGGGGCTACAATGAGCAGTTCTTC.

The chain couples TRBV7-6 to TRBJ2-6; D may match TRBD1 or TRBD2 (6 bases each). Germline CDR1 and CDR2: SGHVS and FNYEAQ. V was pared by 3 bases and J by 0 bases, with 12 bases between. CDR3 length: 17 amino acids. The CDR3 nucleotides are TGTGCCAGCAGCTTGGGGGGCGGTACCTCTGGGGCCAACGTCCTGACTTTC. It encodes CASSLGGGTSGANVLTF.

The chain combines TRBV7-9 with TRBJ2-5; D call uncertain. V lost 2 bases to trimming and J lost 1 base, with 8 bases between them. Germline lookup yields CDR1 SEHNR and CDR2 FQNEAQ (reference sequence). The CDR3 runs 14 residues. The CDR3 DNA is TGTGCCAGCAGCTTAACTCCCGTCCAAGAGACCCAGTACTTC. Translation: CASSLTPVQETQYF.

This clonotype was seen ten or more times. V gene TRBV5-4 combines with J gene TRBJ2-1, with a weak D call TRBD2 (6 bases). The V end was cut by 7 bases, the J end by 5 bases, with 13 bases between. Germline V gene sequence: CDR1 SGHNT, CDR2 YYREEE (reference sequence). The CDR3 extends over 13 amino acids. Written as DNA, the CDR3 is TGTGCCAGCCGGAGGGTAGGGGACAATGAGCAGTTCTTC. It is translated as CASRRVGDNEQFF.